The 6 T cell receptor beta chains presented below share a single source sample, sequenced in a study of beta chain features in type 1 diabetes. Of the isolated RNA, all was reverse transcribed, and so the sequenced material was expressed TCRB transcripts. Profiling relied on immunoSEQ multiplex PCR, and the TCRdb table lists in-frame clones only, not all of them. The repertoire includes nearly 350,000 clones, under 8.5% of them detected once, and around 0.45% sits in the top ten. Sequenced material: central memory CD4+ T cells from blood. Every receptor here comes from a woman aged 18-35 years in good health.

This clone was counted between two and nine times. As DNA, the CDR3 is TGTGCCAGCAGACTTGCGTATCGATCCTACAATGAGCAGTTCTTC. Its protein is CASRLAYRSYNEQFF. This rearrangement joins TRBV28 to TRBJ2-1; D call uncertain. Trimming cost V 6 bases and J 1 base, with 13 bases left between them. This CDR3 contains 15 residues. Looked up from germline, CDR1 is MDHEN and CDR2 is SYDVKM.

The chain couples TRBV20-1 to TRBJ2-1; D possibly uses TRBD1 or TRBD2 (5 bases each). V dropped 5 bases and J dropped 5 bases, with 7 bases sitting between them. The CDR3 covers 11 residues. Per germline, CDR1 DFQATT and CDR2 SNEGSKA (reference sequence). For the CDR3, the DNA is TGCAGTGCTGGGACCCACAATGAGCAGTTCTTC. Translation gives CSAGTHNEQFF.

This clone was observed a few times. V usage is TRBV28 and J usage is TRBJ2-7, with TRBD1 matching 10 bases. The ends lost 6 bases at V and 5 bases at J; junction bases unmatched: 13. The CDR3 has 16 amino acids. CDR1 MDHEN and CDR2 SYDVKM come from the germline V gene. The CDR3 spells CASSPPKGGTGDEQYF. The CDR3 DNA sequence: TGTGCCAGCAGCCCGCCAAAAGGGGGGACAGGGGACGAGCAGTACTTC.

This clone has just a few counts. CDR3 loop: CASSRPSQGLVGYTF. Written as DNA, the CDR3 is TGTGCCAGCTCACGCCCCTCACAGGGGTTGGTCGGCTACACCTTC. The chain links TRBV18 to TRBJ1-2, with TRBD1 matching 7 bases. The CDR3 length is 15 residues. CDR1 and CDR2 from the germline V gene are KGHSH and LQKENI. The trim removed 4 bases at V and 8 bases at J, leaving 13 bases unmatched.

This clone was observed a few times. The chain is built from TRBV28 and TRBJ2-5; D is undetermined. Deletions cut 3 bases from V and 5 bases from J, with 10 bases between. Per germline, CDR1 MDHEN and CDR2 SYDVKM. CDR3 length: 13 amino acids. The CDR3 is CASSFGLFETQYF. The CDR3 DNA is TGTGCCAGCAGTTTTGGGTTATTTGAGACCCAGTACTTC.

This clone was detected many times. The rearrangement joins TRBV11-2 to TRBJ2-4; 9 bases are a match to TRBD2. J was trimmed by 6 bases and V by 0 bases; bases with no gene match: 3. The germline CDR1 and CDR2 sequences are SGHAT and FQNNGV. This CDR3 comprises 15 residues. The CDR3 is CASSLEPSGINIQYF. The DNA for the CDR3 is TGTGCCAGCAGCTTAGAACCTAGCGGGATAAACATTCAGTACTTC.